The 10 T cell receptor beta chains presented below share a single source sample, sequenced in a study of T cell responses to AZD1222 COVID-19 vaccine. The data were produced by immunoSEQ multiplex PCR, yet TCRdb's version contains in-frame clones alone and is incomplete. The sample consists of 150,000 to 200,000 clones, approximately 86% of them appearing once. This specimen consisted of peripheral blood, obtained 28 days after the second AZD1222 dose. The receptor set was obtained from an adult who received the AZD1222 COVID-19 vaccine.

This sequence joins TRBV6-5 and TRBJ1-1; TRBD1 matches at 7 bases. Germline assignment: CDR1 MNHEY and CDR2 SVGAGI. The CDR3 sequence is 16 residues long. V shed 2 bases, J shed 4 bases, and the junction held 10 bases outside the gene matches. In DNA form, the CDR3 reads TGTGCCAGCAGTTACCCCTTACAGGGGAGGTTCACTGAAGCTTTCTTT. Its protein is CASSYPLQGRFTEAFF.

The CDR3 reads CAWSPVSGARGTQYF. The DNA for the CDR3 is TGTGCCTGGAGTCCCGTCAGCGGAGCAAGGGGCACGCAGTATTTT. V gene TRBV30 combines with J gene TRBJ2-3; D may be TRBD1 or TRBD2 (5 bases each). Trimming stripped 2 bases from V and 9 bases from J, with 21 bases between. The CDR3 is 15 amino acids. Germline assignment: CDR1 GTSNPN and CDR2 SVGIG (reference sequence).

The chain uses TRBV9 and TRBJ1-3; the D gene is possibly TRBD1 (6 bases). Trimming left V 3 bases short and J 1 base short, with 8 bases between. CDR1 and CDR2 from the germline V gene are SGDLS and YYNGEE. The CDR3 has 14 amino acids. DNA of the CDR3: TGTGCCAGCAGCGCGGACAGTTCTGGAAACACCATATATTTT. Translation gives CASSADSSGNTIYF.

J is TRBJ2-2 and V is TRBV6-2 or TRBV6-3; D unclear. Germline lookup yields CDR1 MNHEY and CDR2 SVGEGT. V was cut by 0 bases and J by 6 bases, with 5 bases left in between. CDR3 size: 13 residues. The CDR3: CASSYSFPGELFF. In nucleotides, the CDR3 is TGTGCCAGCAGTTACTCTTTTCCCGGGGAGCTGTTTTTT.

The rearrangement uses TRBV19 and TRBJ1-6; D unresolved. CDR3 length: 17 residues. In germline, CDR1 is LNHDA, CDR2 SQIVND (reference sequence). V was cut by 1 base and J by 2 bases, with 12 bases left in between. The CDR3 DNA is TGTGCCAGTAGTATAGGCCCGGGCGCGCCCTATAATTCACCCCTCCACTTT. It translates to CASSIGPGAPYNSPLHF.

This clone came up a few times. The chain has TRBV6-2 or TRBV6-3 and TRBJ2-7; TRBD2 aligns across 9 bases. The CDR3 sequence is 16 residues long. The V gene end was trimmed by 6 bases and the J gene end by 2 bases; junction bases not matched to a gene: 11. From germline, CDR1 is MNHEY and CDR2 SVGEGT. As DNA, the CDR3 is TGTGCCAGCAGCTCCGGGGGAGCGGGGGGAACCTACGAGCAGTACTTC. It codes for CASSSGGAGGTYEQYF.

The chain joins TRBV10-1 to TRBJ2-2, with 7 bases lining up with TRBD2. The CDR3 sequence is 14 residues long. Germline lookup yields CDR1 WNHNN and CDR2 SYGVQD (reference sequence). V gave up 0 bases and J gave up 5 bases; unmatched junction bases: 0. The CDR3 DNA reads as TGCGCCAGCAGTGAGTCGGGAGGGACCGGGGAGCTGTTTTTT. It translates to CASSESGGTGELFF.

The sample holds a few counts of this clone. The CDR3 is CASSYVGSAEAFF. In DNA form, the CDR3 reads TGTGCCAGCAGTTACGTGGGGTCGGCTGAAGCTTTCTTT. This sequence joins TRBV6-2 or TRBV6-3 and TRBJ1-1; D is undetermined. The CDR3 runs 13 residues. Between the trimmed V and J ends, which lost 2 bases and 6 bases, there was a span of 10 bases. Germline V lookup: CDR1 MNHEY, CDR2 SVGEGT.

The chain combines TRBV19 with TRBJ2-5; 9 bases line up with TRBD2. V lost 10 bases to trimming and J lost 1 base; unmatched junction nucleotides: 10. In germline, CDR1 is LNHDA, CDR2 SQIVND (reference sequence). The CDR3 extends over 15 amino acids. The CDR3 coding sequence is TGTGCCACCGCGGCTGCGGGGGGGAGCCAAGAGACCCAGTACTTC. Residues: CATAAAGGSQETQYF. Combining the CDR3 with reference TRBV19 and TRBJ2-5 gives the whole variable domain DGGITQSPKYLFRKEGQNVTLSCEQNLNHDAMYWYRQDPGQGLRLIYYSQIVNDFQKGDIAEGYSVSREKKESFPLTVTSAQKNPTAFYLCATAAAGGSQETQYFGPGTRLLVL.

The chain recombines TRBV7-3 with TRBJ1-1, with a tentative D call TRBD1 (5 bases). The V and J ends lost 2 bases and 2 bases respectively, with 15 bases between them. There are 16 residues in the CDR3. CDR1 and CDR2 from the germline V gene are SGHTA and FQGTGA. CDR3 DNA: TGTGCCAGCAGCTTATCGCCCGGGACCTCAAACACTGAAGCTTTCTTT. Protein sequence: CASSLSPGTSNTEAFF.